The 30 T cell receptor beta chains in this list originate from one sample, sequenced in a study of response to subunit inactivated influenza vaccine. TCRdb recomputed calls from the RT-PCR reads with MiXCR, one row per CDR3 protein. The data hold under 950,000 distinct CDR3 sequences, with 21% observed a single time. The sequencing used PBMCs from blood, collected 4 to 6 days after vaccination. The receptor source for this set is a man aged 45-60 years who received an inactivated influenza vaccine.

The V call is TRBV27, the J call TRBJ2-1; weak D call: TRBD2 (5 bases). With 4 bases removed from V and 9 bases from J, the gap between germline ends came to 13 bases. Germline V lookup: CDR1 MNHEY, CDR2 SMNVEV (reference sequence). The length of the CDR3 is 13 residues. The DNA for the CDR3 is TGTGCCAGCAGTTGGAACGGGAACCGTGAGCAGTTCTTC. It specifies CASSWNGNREQFF.

This clonotype was counted a few times. The chain uses TRBV6-1 and TRBJ2-1; TRBD1 might be the D (5 bases). Germline-derived CDR1 and CDR2 are MNHNS and SASEGT. This CDR3 has 14 amino acids. The V and J ends lost 6 bases and 7 bases respectively, with 16 bases between them. The CDR3, as DNA: TGTGCCAGCAGCTTTGCTTCTAACAGGAATGAGCAGTTCTTC. Translation gives CASSFASNRNEQFF.

This sequence joins TRBV29-1 and TRBJ2-5; perhaps TRBD1 as D (6 bases). V dropped 4 bases and J dropped 4 bases, with 10 bases sitting between them. Germline loops: CDR1 SQVTM, CDR2 ANQGSEA. There are 12 residues in the CDR3. The CDR3 here is CSVAGVGETQYF. The CDR3 coding sequence is TGCAGCGTTGCAGGGGTGGGAGAGACCCAGTACTTC.

This clonotype was detected a few times. The chain recombines TRBV30 with TRBJ1-1; D is unresolved. CDR3 length: 11 amino acids. Germline lookup yields CDR1 GTSNPN and CDR2 SVGIG (reference sequence). V lost 1 base and J 12 bases, leaving 12 bases between the germline ends. CDR3 coding DNA: TGTGCCTGGAGTGGGGTCCGTACCCCTTTCTTT. It codes for CAWSGVRTPFF.

The rearrangement uses TRBV18 and TRBJ2-1, with D perhaps TRBD1 or TRBD2 (5 bases each). Trimming removed 3 bases at V and 12 bases at J, with 27 bases between. Germline V CDR1 and CDR2: KGHSH, LQKENI. CDR3 length equals 17 residues. CDR3 sequence: CASSPQGTRPALGGQFF. CDR3 sequence (DNA): TGTGCCAGCTCACCCCAAGGGACCCGACCGGCTCTTGGTGGGCAGTTCTTC.

The V gene is TRBV5-5, the J gene TRBJ2-3; TRBD1 is a possible D gene (6 bases). The CDR3 runs 15 residues. The V end was cut by 4 bases, the J end by 2 bases, with 14 bases between. Looked up from germline, CDR1 is SGHKS and CDR2 is YYEKEE (reference sequence). The CDR3 loop reads CASSQDSVYTDTQYF. The CDR3 coding sequence is TGTGCCAGCAGCCAGGACAGTGTATACACAGATACGCAGTATTTT.

The gene calls are TRBV7-8 and TRBJ2-7; 7 bases map to TRBD2. This CDR3 contains 20 residues. Germline CDR1 is SGHVS and CDR2 is FQNEAQ. Trimming removed 2 bases from V and 3 bases from J; junction bases left unmatched: 22. The CDR3 loop is CASSLPRMLADPKDGYEQYF. The CDR3 DNA reads as TGTGCCAGCAGCTTACCGCGAATGCTAGCGGACCCCAAGGACGGCTACGAGCAGTACTTC.

The chain recombines TRBV20-1 with TRBJ2-3; 9 bases match TRBD2. V was clipped by 7 bases and J by 4 bases; unmatched bases: 12. The CDR3 length is 15 residues. Germline V gene data show CDR1 as DFQATT and CDR2 as SNEGSKA (reference sequence). The CDR3 DNA follows: TGCAGTGTTGGGAAACCCGGGACTAGCCCAGATACGCAGTATTTT. Translating it yields CSVGKPGTSPDTQYF.

This chain uses TRBV28 with TRBJ2-7, with 9 bases identical to TRBD1. This CDR3 region has 13 residues. Looked up from germline, CDR1 is MDHEN and CDR2 is SYDVKM. The junction had 4 bases not matched to a gene; V was cut back by 6 bases and J by 4 bases. The CDR3 DNA reads TGTGCCAGCAGGGAAGGGACAGGGTACGAGCAGTACTTC. This translates into CASREGTGYEQYF.

The chain couples TRBV20-1 to TRBJ2-3; TRBD2 might be the D (6 bases). This CDR3 region has 14 residues. V lost 3 bases to trimming and J lost 2 bases, with 12 bases between them. The germline gives CDR1 DFQATT, CDR2 SNEGSKA (reference sequence). The CDR3 nucleotides are TGCAGTGCTAGGAGGCGGGGCTACACAGATACGCAGTATTTT. Encoded protein: CSARRRGYTDTQYF.

The V and J genes are TRBV27 and TRBJ2-1; TRBD2 matches at 9 bases. Losses at the gene ends were 3 bases for V and 7 bases for J; bases not matched to a gene: 7. CDR3 length: 15 residues. Germline assignment: CDR1 MNHEY and CDR2 SMNVEV (reference sequence). Here the CDR3 reads CASSFRREGVNEQFF. The CDR3 DNA reads as TGTGCCAGCAGTTTTCGGCGGGAGGGGGTAAATGAGCAGTTCTTC.

Only a few counts were recorded for this clonotype. The genes are TRBV9 and TRBJ1-5; D gene ambiguous. V lost 0 bases and J lost 0, with 7 bases in between. Germline V gene sequence: CDR1 SGDLS, CDR2 YYNGEE. The CDR3 extends over 15 amino acids. In DNA, the CDR3 is TGTGCCAGCAGCGTAGGATCAGGTAGCAATCAGCCCCAGCATTTT. This sequence encodes CASSVGSGSNQPQHF.

This clonotype was picked up a small number of times. This rearrangement joins TRBV29-1 to TRBJ2-5, with 9 bases fitting TRBD1. The J segment lost 5 bases and the V segment lost 5 bases, leaving 9 bases of the junction unmatched. The V gene's germline CDR1 is SQVTM and CDR2 ANQGSEA. The CDR3 consists of 14 residues. In nucleotides, the CDR3 is TGCAGCGTTACTAACAGGGGGCTTAGGGAGACCCAGTACTTC. This encodes CSVTNRGLRETQYF.

This clonotype was detected only a few times. This chain links TRBV29-1 with TRBJ2-1; D remains unclear. V was pared by 2 bases and J by 0 bases, with 11 bases between. CDR1 is SQVTM and CDR2 is ANQGSEA in the germline V gene. This CDR3 has 15 residues. CDR3 protein: CSVEHPALSYNEQFF. The CDR3 bases are TGCAGCGTTGAACACCCAGCGCTCTCCTACAATGAGCAGTTCTTC.

The chain links TRBV2 to TRBJ2-1; TRBD2 matches at 10 bases. Looked up from germline, CDR1 is SNHLY and CDR2 is FYNNEI. The CDR3 extends over 15 amino acids. Germline trimming cut 1 base from V and 13 bases from J; bases unmatched to any gene: 10. The CDR3 is CASSEGSDERGGQFF. In DNA, the CDR3 is TGTGCCAGCAGTGAAGGAAGTGATGAGCGGGGGGGACAGTTCTTC.

This clonotype was seen a few times. The chain uses TRBV21-1 and TRBJ2-4. TRBV21-1 is termed a pseudogene. There are 17 residues in the CDR3. CDR3 protein: CASSILGPSGTKNIQYF. The CDR3 DNA is TGTGCCAGCAGCATACTTGGTCCTTCTGGGACCAAAAACATTCAGTACTTC.

This clonotype was seen a handful of times. The chain employs TRBV21-1 and TRBJ2-2; TRBD2, the table's D call, lacks a check against the DNA. TRBV21-1 is a documented pseudogene. The CDR3 has 20 amino acids. CDR3 coding DNA: TGTGCCAGCAGCGAAATGCCCCCGGTTAGCGGGGGAGCGAACACCGGGGAGCTGTTTTTT. Encoded protein: CASSEMPPVSGGANTGELFF.

This clonotype has just one count. The rearrangement uses TRBV29-1 and TRBJ1-3; a possible D gene is TRBD1 (6 bases). Germline CDR1 reads SQVTM; CDR2 reads ANQGSEA. The CDR3 is made up of 14 amino acids. V was clipped by 3 bases and J by 2 bases, with 11 bases between them. The CDR3: CSVDRSGAGNTIYF. The CDR3 DNA sequence: TGCAGCGTTGATCGGTCAGGGGCTGGAAACACCATATATTTT.

J is TRBJ2-1 and V is TRBV5-1; unclear D gene. Trimming cost V 4 bases and J 0 bases, with 11 bases left between them. Per the germline V gene, CDR1 is SGHRS and CDR2 is YFSETQ. CDR3 length: 15 amino acids. The CDR3 reads CASSPVPGSYNEQFF. DNA of the CDR3: TGCGCCAGCAGCCCCGTACCGGGCTCCTACAATGAGCAGTTCTTC.

This clonotype was counted only a few times. The V call is TRBV7-9, the J call TRBJ2-5; maybe TRBD1 (6 bases). Germline values: CDR1 SEHNR, CDR2 FQNEAQ (reference sequence). The CDR3 is made up of 15 amino acids. Trimming removed 5 bases from V and 2 bases from J, with 15 bases in between. The CDR3 bases are TGTGCCAGCAGCATCTGGACAGCAGCACAAGAGACCCAGTACTTC. As protein: CASSIWTAAQETQYF.

This clonotype was recorded many times. V gene TRBV12-3 or TRBV12-4 combines with J gene TRBJ2-7; 7 bases agree with TRBD2. Unmatched junction bases numbered 9, after V lost 4 bases and J lost 6 bases. The length of the CDR3 is 14 residues. The CDR3 DNA follows: TGTGCCAGCAGTTCTGGGACTACTCCCACCGAGCAGTACTTC. Protein product: CASSSGTTPTEQYF.

In this sample, this clonotype turned up a few times. The V call is TRBV24-1, the J call TRBJ2-7; tentative D call: TRBD1 (5 bases). Per the germline V gene, CDR1 is KGHDR and CDR2 is SFDVKD. The CDR3 extends over 12 amino acids. Trimming took 5 bases from V and 6 from J, leaving 10 bases between them. CDR3 residues: CATSAGLGEQYF. The DNA of the CDR3 is TGTGCCACCAGTGCAGGGTTGGGCGAGCAGTACTTC.

The chain couples TRBV27 to TRBJ1-6; 7 bases map to TRBD1. V gave up 5 bases and J gave up 11 bases; unmatched junction bases: 15. Germline V gene data show CDR1 as MNHEY and CDR2 as SMNVEV (reference sequence). The CDR3 runs to 16 residues. The CDR3 protein is CASSPNIRTGEAPLHF. The CDR3 nucleotides are TGTGCCAGCAGTCCTAACATTCGCACAGGGGAAGCACCCCTCCACTTT.

This clonotype is a singleton in its sample. The chain uses TRBV28 and TRBJ2-7; perhaps TRBD1 as D (5 bases). Germline CDR1 and CDR2: MDHEN and SYDVKM. The length of the CDR3 is 12 residues. V was trimmed by 6 bases and J by 4 bases, leaving 10 bases between them. CDR3 loop: CASRQKGYEQYF. The DNA for the CDR3 is TGTGCCAGCAGACAAAAGGGGTACGAGCAGTACTTC.

The chain links TRBV12-3 or TRBV12-4 to TRBJ1-2; D perhaps matches TRBD1 (6 bases). V was trimmed by 6 bases and J by 6 bases, leaving 14 bases between them. The CDR3 is made up of 13 amino acids. CDR3 region: CASRPDSRNGYTF. CDR3 coding DNA: TGTGCCAGCAGGCCGGACAGTAGGAATGGCTACACCTTC.

The V call is TRBV2, the J call TRBJ2-1; 11 bases agree with TRBD2. Germline V gene sequence: CDR1 SNHLY, CDR2 FYNNEI. This CDR3 contains 15 residues. V shed 5 bases and J 8 bases; nucleotides not matched to a gene: 8. The CDR3 DNA reads as TGTGCCAGCAGTAGACTAGCGGGACCTATCCATGAGCAGTTCTTC. It encodes CASSRLAGPIHEQFF.

This clonotype was detected only a few times. The rearrangement links TRBV7-2 to TRBJ1-2; 7 bases map to TRBD1. The CDR3 has 15 residues. Germline trimming cut 1 base from V and 7 bases from J; bases unmatched to any gene: 9. Germline CDR1 and CDR2: SGHTA and FQGNSA. Here the CDR3 DNA reads TGTGCCAGCAGCTTAGATAGGGGGCGCTTAGGTGGCTACACCTTC. Its protein is CASSLDRGRLGGYTF. The whole variable domain, filled in from reference TRBV7-2 and TRBJ1-2, reads GAGVSQSPSNKVTEKGKDVELRCDPISGHTALYWYRQSLGQGLEFLIYFQGNSAPDKSGLPSDRFSAERTGGSVSTLTIQRTQQEDSAVYLCASSLDRGRLGGYTFGSGTRLTVV.

This clonotype was recorded a few times. The chain carries TRBV12-3 or TRBV12-4 and TRBJ1-2; D is ambiguous. The CDR3 loop spans 12 amino acids. Trimming cost V 5 bases and J 6 bases, with 10 bases left between them. As DNA, the CDR3 is TGTGCCAGCAGTACCCCTTGGGATGGCTACACCTTC. This sequence encodes CASSTPWDGYTF.

This clonotype has ten or more counts. This chain joins TRBV29-1 and TRBJ2-1; D remains ambiguous. Germline lookup yields CDR1 SQVTM and CDR2 ANQGSEA. CDR3 length: 13 residues. The germline V and J ends were trimmed by 3 bases and 2 bases, with 8 bases remaining between them. The CDR3 spells CSVEGITYNEQFF. The CDR3 nucleotides are TGCAGCGTTGAGGGAATTACCTACAATGAGCAGTTCTTC.

CDR3 nucleotides: TGTGCCACCAGTGACCAGGCAGGCAACTCCTACAATGAGCAGTTCTTC. This translates into CATSDQAGNSYNEQFF. The J gene is TRBJ2-1, the V gene TRBV24-1; D gene unclear. V was cut by 4 bases and J by 0 bases, with 12 bases left in between. The CDR3 sequence is 16 residues long. The germline V gene encodes CDR1 KGHDR and CDR2 SFDVKD.